These 18 T cell receptor beta chains came from one sample sequenced in a study of cytomegalovirus exposure and HLA in healthy donors. Amplification used 60 Vbeta primers and 13 Jbeta primers. Produced via immunoSEQ multiplex PCR; TCRdb's table is partial and in-frame only. This sample yields approximately 79,000 clones, of which more than 60% are seen a single time; approximately 1.6% belongs to the top ten. Sequencing was carried out using PBMCs. These receptors were obtained from a man between 35 and 55 years old in good health and CMV-seronegative.

This chain joins TRBV6-1 and TRBJ1-1; no clear D gene. Germline values: CDR1 MNHNS, CDR2 SASEGT. The ends were cut back, 5 bases at V and 4 bases at J, with 14 bases in the middle. The CDR3 has 14 amino acids. The CDR3: CASSSPSSGTEAFF. The CDR3 DNA reads as TGTGCCAGCAGTTCCCCTAGCTCGGGCACTGAAGCTTTCTTT.

CDR3 amino acids: CASSPWTSSYNEQFF. In DNA, the CDR3 is TGTGCCAGCAGCCCCTGGACTAGTTCCTACAATGAGCAGTTCTTC. V is TRBV7-6 and J is TRBJ2-1; the match to TRBD2 covers 7 bases. The CDR3 is 15 amino acids. V dropped 5 bases and J dropped 1; count of bases not matched to a gene: 5. Germline CDR1 SGHVS, CDR2 FNYEAQ.

The V call is TRBV5-1, the J call TRBJ2-3; a possible D gene is TRBD2 (6 bases). Between the trimmed V and J ends, which lost 3 bases and 2 bases, there was a span of 10 bases. Germline V gene sequence: CDR1 SGHRS, CDR2 YFSETQ. The CDR3 is made up of 14 amino acids. The CDR3 loop reads CASSWQGLTDTQYF. The CDR3 DNA follows: TGCGCCAGCAGCTGGCAGGGACTCACAGATACGCAGTATTTT.

The chain is built from TRBV7-9 and TRBJ2-3; the D gene is possibly TRBD2 (7 bases). The CDR3 has 14 residues. Trimming took 5 bases from V and 6 from J, leaving 15 bases between them. Germline-derived CDR1 and CDR2 are SEHNR and FQNEAQ (reference sequence). In DNA form, the CDR3 reads TGTGCCAGCAGCCCCGACCGGGGGGCCGATACGCAGTATTTT. Its translation: CASSPDRGADTQYF.

This sequence joins TRBV11-3 and TRBJ2-7; tentative D call: TRBD2 (6 bases). Germline CDR1 SGHNT, CDR2 YENEEA. The CDR3 totals 14 residues. The germline V and J ends were trimmed by 5 bases and 6 bases, with 17 bases remaining between them. In DNA, the CDR3 is TGTGCCAGCAGCAGATCGGGACTCACCTCCGAGCAGTACTTC. Protein sequence: CASSRSGLTSEQYF. The variable domain in full, with the rest retrieved from reference TRBV11-3 and TRBJ2-7, is EAGVVQSPRYKIIEKKQPVAFWCNPISGHNTLYWYLQNLGQGPELLIRYENEEAVDDSQLPKDRFSAERLKGVDSTLKIQPAELGDSAVYLCASSRSGLTSEQYFGPGTRLTVT.

The chain is built from TRBV5-1 and TRBJ1-4; D may be TRBD1 (5 bases). CDR3 length: 14 residues. The germline V gene has CDR1 SGHRS and CDR2 YFSETQ. V lost 0 bases to trimming and J lost 5 bases, with 8 bases between them. CDR3 sequence (DNA): TGCGCCAGCAGCTTGGATGCAGGGAATGAAAAACTGTTTTTT. This codes for CASSLDAGNEKLFF.

This rearrangement joins TRBV27 to TRBJ1-5; perhaps TRBD1 as D (5 bases). The CDR3 has 16 residues. The V gene's germline CDR1 is MNHEY and CDR2 SMNVEV (reference sequence). V lost 5 bases and J 0 bases, leaving 14 bases between the germline ends. CDR3 in DNA: TGTGCCAGCAGTGAGTTGCCGGGGGGTAGCAATCAGCCCCAGCATTTT. It encodes CASSELPGGSNQPQHF.

The rearrangement links TRBV4-1 to TRBJ2-5, with 8 bases lining up with TRBD1. TRBJ2-7 explains the end of the DNA better; the J call may be wrong. Germline CDR1 MGHRA, CDR2 YSYEKL. There are 15 residues in the CDR3. CDR3 nucleotide sequence: TGCGCCAGCAGCCATGCCGGGACAGGATTTTACGAGCAGTACTTC. It codes for CASSHAGTGFYEQYF.

The chain links TRBV13 to TRBJ2-3; TRBD1 aligns across 10 bases. The V gene's germline CDR1 is PRHDT and CDR2 FYEKMQ (reference sequence). The CDR3 length is 15 residues. V trimming: 5 bases; J trimming: 3 bases; junction bases outside the gene matches: 5. CDR3 protein: CASSLDRGLTDTQYF. CDR3 bases: TGTGCCAGCAGCCTGGACAGGGGGTTGACAGATACGCAGTATTTT.

The V call is TRBV7-9, the J call TRBJ1-3; 7 bases are shared with TRBD1. In germline, CDR1 is SEHNR, CDR2 FQNEAQ (reference sequence). The V and J ends lost 5 bases and 7 bases, in that order; junction bases with no gene match: 11. The CDR3 loop spans 15 amino acids. This CDR3 is CASSEGQSVWNTIYF. The CDR3, as DNA: TGTGCCAGCAGCGAGGGACAGTCTGTCTGGAACACCATATATTTT.

On this clone: Compared with germline, one end of the junction differs, possibly owing to a read error. V is TRBV6-4 and J is TRBJ2-6, with a tentative D call TRBD1 (5 bases). The CDR3 totals 14 residues. CDR1 and CDR2 from the germline V gene are MRHNA and SNTAGT. The CDR3 spells CASSLRSGANGLTF. The DNA of the CDR3 is TGTGCCAGCAGTTTACGATCTGGGGCCAACGGCCTGACTTTC.

The chain carries TRBV6-5 and TRBJ1-5, with D perhaps TRBD1 (5 bases). Trimming shortened V by 6 bases and J by 3 bases, and 15 bases separated the two germline ends. Looked up from germline, CDR1 is MNHEY and CDR2 is SVGAGI. The CDR3 totals 15 residues. CDR3 residues: CASSPGGGTNQPQHF. In nucleotides, the CDR3 is TGTGCCAGCAGCCCAGGTGGGGGGACCAATCAGCCCCAGCATTTT.

The rearrangement links TRBV18 to TRBJ2-2, with 13 bases fitting TRBD2. Unmatched junction bases numbered 8, after V lost 2 bases and J lost 5 bases. Germline V lookup: CDR1 KGHSH, CDR2 LQKENI. The CDR3 runs 18 residues. The CDR3 DNA sequence: TGTGCCAGCTCACCAGAGGGACTAGCGGGAAAGTGGACCGGGGAGCTGTTTTTT. Its protein is CASSPEGLAGKWTGELFF.

This rearrangement joins TRBV2 to TRBJ2-6; 7 positions match TRBD1. Trimming took 7 bases from V and 0 from J; bases not matched to a gene: 9. The length of the CDR3 is 17 residues. Germline V gene data show CDR1 as SNHLY and CDR2 as FYNNEI. The CDR3 protein is CASTRDRINSGANVLTF. The CDR3 DNA reads as TGTGCCAGCACCAGGGACAGAATTAACTCTGGGGCCAACGTCCTGACTTTC.

The V gene is TRBV7-3, the J gene TRBJ2-7, with D unresolved. This CDR3 region has 13 residues. CDR1 and CDR2 from the germline V gene are SGHTA and FQGTGA. Trimming took off 6 bases at V and 6 bases at J, with 15 bases between the two ends. The DNA for the CDR3 is TGTGCCAGCAGTCTCTTACTTGGTGGCGAGCAGTACTTC. It translates to CASSLLLGGEQYF.

The chain recombines TRBV29-1 with TRBJ2-7; TRBD2 matches at 14 bases. Germline V CDR1 and CDR2: SQVTM, ANQGSEA. Trimming at V came to 4 bases and at J to 2 bases, leaving 4 bases not matched to a gene. The length of the CDR3 is 15 residues. CDR3: CSVAPGLAGAYEQYF. In nucleotides, the CDR3 is TGCAGCGTTGCCCCGGGACTAGCGGGAGCCTACGAGCAGTACTTC.

The chain has TRBV6-1 and TRBJ2-7, with D unresolved. CDR3 size: 13 residues. Per the germline V gene, CDR1 is MNHNS and CDR2 is SASEGT. V lost 5 bases to trimming and J lost 3 bases, with 11 bases between them. The CDR3 region has the DNA TGTGCCAGCAGTCCAGTTATTTACTACGAGCAGTACTTC. Its translation: CASSPVIYYEQYF.

The chain uses TRBV5-1 and TRBJ2-1; a possible D gene is TRBD2 (6 bases). This CDR3 is built from 16 residues. V was trimmed by 3 bases and J by 5 bases, leaving 18 bases between them. Looked up from germline, CDR1 is SGHRS and CDR2 is YFSETQ. CDR3 in DNA: TGCGCCAGCAGCTCCACCGGAGGGACTCGAAACAATGAGCAGTTCTTC. Translating it yields CASSSTGGTRNNEQFF.